This T cell receptor (beta chain) was recorded in a study of beta chain features in type 1 diabetes. V lost 5 bases and J lost 9; bases outside the gene matches: 8. The V gene's germline CDR1 is MNHNS and CDR2 SASEGT. This CDR3 has 15 residues. This clone showed up just a few times. Expressed TCRB transcripts were sequenced because the entire RNA isolate underwent reverse transcription. Here immunoSEQ multiplex PCR was the method, and the copy in TCRdb shows in-frame clones only, minus some. The profile shows hundreds of thousands of clones, about 29% of them singletons. Heparinised blood was drawn once per donor, averaging around 120 mL.

Material for sequencing was naive CD4+ T cells from blood. This rearrangement joins TRBV6-1 to TRBJ2-1; 12 bases map to TRBD1. The source of this sequence is a man aged 18 to 29 in good health. The CDR3, as DNA: TGTGCCAGCAGTTTTCCCTCGGGACAGGGGGCTGAGCAGTTCTTC. It is translated as CASSFPSGQGAEQFF.